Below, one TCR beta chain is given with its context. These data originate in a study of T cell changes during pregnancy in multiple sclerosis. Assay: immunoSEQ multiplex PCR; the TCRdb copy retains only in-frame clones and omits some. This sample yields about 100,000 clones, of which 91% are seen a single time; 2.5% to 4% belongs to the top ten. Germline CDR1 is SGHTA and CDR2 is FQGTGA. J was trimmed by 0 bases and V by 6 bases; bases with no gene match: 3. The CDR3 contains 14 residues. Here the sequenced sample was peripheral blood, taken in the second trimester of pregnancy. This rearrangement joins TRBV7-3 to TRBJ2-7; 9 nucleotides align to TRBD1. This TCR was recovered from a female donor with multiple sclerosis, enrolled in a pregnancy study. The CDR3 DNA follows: TGTGCCAGCAGTAGGACAGGGGCCTCCTACGAGCAGTACTTC. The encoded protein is CASSRTGASYEQYF.